This is a list of T cell receptor beta chains from one sample in a study of Graves' ophthalmopathy and Graves' hyperthyroidism. TCRdb re-called the multiplex PCR reads with MiXCR, one entry per CDR3 protein. The top ten hold approximately 7% of the sample, which has roughly 410,000 distinct CDR3 sequences, approximately 15% seen once. The sample was peripheral blood. The receptors originated from a woman between 18 and 30 years old with stable Graves' hyperthyroidism. CDR3s include the opening cysteine and the closing phenylalanine or tryptophan. The D gene is left open where the match is weak. Some rows have no size entry. The others give once, few or many, or a class for an expanded clone.

NA | TRBJ1-5 | TRBV7-2 | many | TGTGCCAGCAGCTTAGCGCCGAGGGACGAGAATCAGCCCCAGCATTTT | CASSLAPRDENQPQHF
TRBD2 | TRBJ2-5 | TRBV6-5 | many | TGTGCCAGCAGTTGGGTAGCGGGGGGCCCTCAAGAGACCCAGTACTTC | CASSWVAGGPQETQYF
TRBD1 | TRBJ1-2 | TRBV20-1 | many | TGCAGTGCTAGTCGGGGAGGGGGCGATGGCTACACCTTC | CSASRGGGDGYTF
NA | TRBJ2-5 | TRBV7-2 | many | TGTGCCAGCAGCTTAGGGCAAATGAATCCCGAGACCCAGTACTTC | CASSLGQMNPETQYF
NA | TRBJ2-4 | TRBV4-1 | few | TGCGCCAGCAGCCAACCCTTCGCCAAAAACATTCAGTACTTC | CASSQPFAKNIQYF
TRBD1 | TRBJ2-7 | TRBV5-1 | many | TGCGCCAGCAGCTTGGGACTCCGGGGGACAGGGCCACCATTTTACGAGCAGTACTTC | CASSLGLRGTGPPFYEQYF
NA | TRBJ1-1 | TRBV20-1 | many | TGCAGTGCTAGAGATTTTTACGTGGGCACTGAAGCTTTCTTT | CSARDFYVGTEAFF
NA | TRBJ1-6 | TRBV5-8 | many | TGTGCCAGCAGCTTGGCCACCCGCCGTTCACCCCTCCACTTT | CASSLATRRSPLHF
TRBD1 | TRBJ2-7 | TRBV27 | few | TGTGCCAGCAGTGCTTCGGGACAGTGGAGCTCCTACGAGCAGTACTTC | CASSASGQWSSYEQYF
NA | TRBJ2-5 | TRBV2 | once | TGTGCCAGCAGAAGGTCTAGCTATGGAGAGACCCAGTACTTC | CASRRSSYGETQYF
NA | TRBJ2-7 | TRBV12-3/TRBV12-4 | many | TGTGCCAGCAGTTCGACAGCGCTCCCGTCGTACTTC | CASSSTALPSYF
NA | TRBJ2-2 | TRBV11-2 | many | TGTGCCAGCACGCCCACGGGGCCGAGGGACACCGGGGAGCTGTTTTTT | CASTPTGPRDTGELFF
NA | TRBJ1-1 | TRBV29-1 | many | TGCAGCGTGAGACAGGAGCCGAACACTGAAGCTTTCTTT | CSVRQEPNTEAFF
NA | TRBJ2-5 | TRBV11-2 | few | TGTGCCAGCAGCAAGAGGGAGTTATTCCAAGAGACCCAGTACTTC | CASSKRELFQETQYF
NA | TRBJ1-5 | TRBV9 | NA | TGTGCCAGCAGCGTAGGATGGTACCGGCCCCAGCATTTT | CASSVGWYRPQHF
NA | TRBJ2-7 | TRBV19 | many | TGTGCCAGTAGTCGGGCCCACGAGCAGTACTTC | CASSRAHEQYF
TRBD1 | TRBJ2-7 | TRBV5-1 | few | TGCGCCAGCAGCTTGGAGGGGGCCAGGGAGCAGTACTTC | CASSLEGAREQYF
NA | TRBJ1-5 | TRBV12-5 | few | TGTGCTAGTGGCATTTATCAGCCCCGGCATTTT | CASGIYQPRHF
NA | TRBJ1-2 | TRBV2 | many | TGTGCCAGCAGACCGATTTCAGGCTACTATGGCTACACCTTC | CASRPISGYYGYTF
NA | TRBJ2-2 | TRBV7-2 | many | TGTGCCAGCAGCCCCCCGGGAGAGGTCGGGGAGCTGTTTTTT | CASSPPGEVGELFF
TRBD2 | TRBJ2-4 | TRBV6-1 | few | TGTGCCAGCAGTGAAGTAGGGACTAAAAACATTAAGTACTTC | CASSEVGTKNIKYF
NA | TRBJ1-1 | TRBV6-5 | many | TGTGCCAGCAGTTACAGGGACGGGAGGGGCACTGAAGCTTTCTTT | CASSYRDGRGTEAFF
NA | TRBJ2-5 | TRBV11-3 | once | TGTGCCAGCAGCATATCGGCGGTGGAGACCCAGTACTTC | CASSISAVETQYF
TRBD1 | TRBJ1-2 | TRBV12-3/TRBV12-4 | few | TGTGCCAGCAGCCCAACAGGGGGGACCTATGGCTACACCTTC | CASSPTGGTYGYTF
NA | TRBJ1-1 | TRBV9 | many | TGTGCCAGCAGCGTAGAGGATGGGGCAGGATCGGGGAACACTGAAGCTTTCTTT | CASSVEDGAGSGNTEAFF
TRBD1 | TRBJ2-4 | TRBV6-2/TRBV6-3 | many | TGTGCCAGCAAAGAGGACAGGGCTAACATTCAGTACTTC | CASKEDRANIQYF
NA | TRBJ2-2 | TRBV6-2/TRBV6-3 | many | TGTGCCAGCCACAGGGCCCTAACTAACACCGGGGAGCTGTTTTTT | CASHRALTNTGELFF
NA | TRBJ1-1 | TRBV6-5 | many | TGTGCCAGCAGCTCCTCCCGGGGCCGACGTGCTTTCTTT | CASSSSRGRRAFF
NA | TRBJ2-7 | TRBV6-5 | many | TGTGCCAGCAGGGGACAAATACCCTACGAGCAGTACTTC | CASRGQIPYEQYF
NA | TRBJ1-1 | TRBV20-1 | many | TGCAGTGCTAGGGTGGGACAACTGAGCACTGAAGCTTTCTTT | CSARVGQLSTEAFF
NA | TRBJ2-5 | TRBV5-1 | NA | TGCGCCAGCAGCTCTCGGACAGCCCTTCAAGAGACCCAGTACTTC | CASSSRTALQETQYF
TRBD1 | TRBJ2-3 | TRBV20-1 | few | TGCAGTGCTAGGCATAACAGGGGGTTGGCAGATACGCAGTATTTT | CSARHNRGLADTQYF
NA | TRBJ1-1 | TRBV20-1 | many | TGCAGTGCCCGGACAGACGTGAACACTGAAGCTTTCTTT | CSARTDVNTEAFF
TRBD2 | TRBJ2-5 | TRBV12-3/TRBV12-4 | NA | TGTGCCAGCAGTTCCGGGGGGGCCGGAGAGACCCAGTACTTC | CASSSGGAGETQYF
TRBD2 | TRBJ2-5 | TRBV20-1 | many | TGCAGTGCTCCCCCCCCCCGTACTAGCGGGGTTAGGGAGACCCAGTACTTC | CSAPPPRTSGVRETQYF
TRBD1 | TRBJ1-1 | TRBV6-1 | NA | TGTGCCAGCAGTGAAGAAGGACAGGGTTCTTTTGAAGCTTTCTTT | CASSEEGQGSFEAFF
TRBD1 | TRBJ1-2 | TRBV10-3 | NA | TGTGCCATCAGGTACGAGGAGGACAGGGGATTCGGCGAAAGCTTC | CAIRYEEDRGFGESF
NA | TRBJ1-2 | TRBV12-3/TRBV12-4 | many | TGTGCCAGCAGTTTAAGTGCAGGGGTTGCTGGCTACACCTTC | CASSLSAGVAGYTF
NA | TRBJ2-7 | TRBV7-2 | NA | TGTGCCAGCAGCTTATTGCCGGGCTACGAGCAGTACTTC | CASSLLPGYEQYF
NA | TRBJ2-1 | TRBV12-3/TRBV12-4 | NA | TGTGCCAGCAGTTTAGCGGGGTTCTACAATGAGCAGTTCTTC | CASSLAGFYNEQFF
NA | TRBJ1-1 | TRBV6-1 | many | TGTGCCAGCCCTCCTATAGGACGGATGAACACTGAAGCTTTCTTT | CASPPIGRMNTEAFF
NA | TRBJ2-2 | TRBV19 | many | TGTGCCAGTAGTATAAGACGGAACCCGAACACCGGGGAGCTGTTTTTT | CASSIRRNPNTGELFF
NA | TRBJ2-5 | TRBV5-1 | few | TGCGCCAGCAGCCAGGACCGTTTAGGGACCCAGTACTTC | CASSQDRLGTQYF
TRBD2 | TRBJ2-3 | TRBV9 | few | TGTGCCAGCACCGACCGGGGGGGGGCCACAGATACGCAGTATTTT | CASTDRGGATDTQYF
TRBD1 | TRBJ1-2 | TRBV7-9 | many | TGTGCCAGCACCGACAGGGGTTCTTATGGCTACACCTTC | CASTDRGSYGYTF
NA | TRBJ1-1 | TRBV19 | few | TGTGCCAGTAGGCGGGACTCCTTGCCGAACACTGAAGCTTTCTTT | CASRRDSLPNTEAFF
TRBD2 | TRBJ2-5 | TRBV6-1 | NA | TGTGCCAGCATAGGAGGACTAGCGGGGTTTTTTGAAGAGACCCAGTACTTC | CASIGGLAGFFEETQYF
NA | TRBJ1-1 | TRBV3-1 | NA | TGTGCCAGCAGCCCTACCGGGACAAAAGGCACTGAAGCTTTCTTT | CASSPTGTKGTEAFF
TRBD2 | TRBJ2-7 | TRBV11-1 | once | TGTGCCAGCAGACAGGCGGGAGCGCGCGAGCAGTACTTC | CASRQAGAREQYF
NA | TRBJ1-5 | TRBV6-4 | many | TGTGCCAGCAGTGAACAGGAGAATCAGCCCCAGCATTTT | CASSEQENQPQHF
NA | TRBJ1-2 | TRBV12-3/TRBV12-4 | NA | TGTGCCAGCAGTTTAGATGACAGGCGGTTCGGCTATGGCTACACCTTC | CASSLDDRRFGYGYTF
TRBD1 | TRBJ1-6 | TRBV20-1 | many | TGCAGTGCAAAGGACAGGATCGAAAATTCACCCCTCCACTTT | CSAKDRIENSPLHF
NA | TRBJ2-4 | TRBV7-2 | many | TGTGCCAGCAGCTTAGGACCGGAGTGGAACATTAAGTACTTC | CASSLGPEWNIKYF